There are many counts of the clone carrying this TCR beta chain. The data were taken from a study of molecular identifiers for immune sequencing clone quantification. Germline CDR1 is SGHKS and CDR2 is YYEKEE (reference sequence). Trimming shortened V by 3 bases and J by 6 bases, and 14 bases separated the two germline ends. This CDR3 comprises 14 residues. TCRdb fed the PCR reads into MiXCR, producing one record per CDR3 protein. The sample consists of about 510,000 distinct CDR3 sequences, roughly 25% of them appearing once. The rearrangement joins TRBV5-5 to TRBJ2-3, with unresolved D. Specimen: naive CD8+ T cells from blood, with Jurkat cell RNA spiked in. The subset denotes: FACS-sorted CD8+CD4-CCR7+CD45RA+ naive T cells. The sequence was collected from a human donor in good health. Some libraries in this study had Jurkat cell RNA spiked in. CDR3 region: CASSSLLGYDTQYF. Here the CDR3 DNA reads TGTGCCAGCAGCTCCCTGCTGGGCTACGATACGCAGTATTTT.